This T cell receptor (beta chain) comes out of a study of PD-1 blockade in classical Hodgkin lymphoma (dated by TCRdb to the early 2020s). With regard to the full study: Nivolumab dosing was 3 mg/kg intravenously every 2 weeks, continuing until either disease progression or unacceptable toxicity. The study used CyTOF and TCR beta sequencing to define a peripheral blood immune signature of response to PD-1 blockade in classical Hodgkin lymphoma.

Note on this clone: Its antigen remains unidentified. Per-base quality was not reported, and no clone a single base away is much larger than it.

Including cysteine and phenylalanine, the CDR3 has 13 amino acids. Here the CDR3 DNA is all that survives: 39 bases in frame from base 1. CDR1 is given as SNHLY and CDR2 as FYNNEI, both from the germline V gene. Trimming accounts for 7 bases at V and 4 bases at J, while the number of junction bases matched to no gene is 5. Genomic DNA was isolated using the Qiagen DNeasy kit from unsorted PBMCs as well as from negatively selected CD4+ and CD8+ fractions. Amplification of TCR beta CDR3 regions was done by immunoSEQ multiplex PCR with primers that anneal to V and J segments. A synthetic immune receptor repertoire was used to minimize amplification bias, and any residual bias was removed computationally once sequencing was done. As for the original processing: Custom Python scripts were used to quantify repertoire diversity as the Shannon entropy index. Unsorted, CD4+ and CD8+ repertoires were analyzed separately, except for combined analyses in which CD4+ and CD8+ sequences were merged in silico. A clone counted as expanded when the clone's frequency after treatment rose at least 2-fold relative to C1D1, and clones undetected at baseline were given a pseudocount of 0.5. Singleton clones were defined as clones with 0 or 1 copy at C1D1, and non-singleton clones were defined as clones with 2 or more copies. Clones expanded in unsorted samples were assigned a CD4+, CD8+ or unknown annotation through matching of protein sequences in sorted samples from the same patient. Wilcoxon tests on paired samples were used to test changes in diversity from C1D1 to C4D1. Here the immuneACCESS table is served through TCRdb, limited to in-frame sequences with V and J called. Missing clones are a known gap in these copies; in checked studies unresolved V genes cover under half, and the rest lacks a known reason. The V and J calls and clone size are taken from that table; D and trimming were inferred from the DNA. The sample profile shows tens of thousands of clones; approximately 80% of them were found once. Clones ranked in the top ten supply around 20% of the sample.

What this sample's time point label stands for: cycle 4 day 1 (C4D1), after six to seven weeks of nivolumab. Every trial patient had relapsed after autologous stem cell transplantation, and cohorts A, B and C differed in prior brentuximab vedotin exposure. The trial cohort was composed of over 50 patients with relapsed/refractory classical Hodgkin lymphoma, for whom complete response, partial response or progressive disease was recorded as best overall response. In the multi-cohort phase II CheckMate 205 trial, trial patients received single-agent nivolumab. Best overall response was determined by an independent review committee according to the 2007 International Working Group response criteria. Trial PBMCs were obtained immediately prior to nivolumab initiation (C1D1) and on therapy at cycle 2 day 1 and cycle 4 day 1. Peripheral blood was collected in 8 mL Vacutainer Cell Preparation Tubes, from which PBMCs were isolated by centrifugation and then cryopreserved.

Paper-wide results and their limitations: Patients starting nivolumab less than 1 year after ASCT had lower diversity and were excluded from later analyses to avoid confounding by immune reconstitution. The study was limited to a single clinical trial cohort, and causes of repertoire differences, possibly disease activity or prior therapy, remained undefined. By C4D1, a significant rise was seen in CD4+ TCR diversity but not in CD8+ TCR diversity (p=0.0027 vs p=0.16), and the rise was most apparent among complete responders (p=0.02). Newly diagnosed patients were reported to have lower baseline TCR diversity than healthy donors, and relapsed/refractory patients were reported to have lower baseline TCR diversity still. Trial patients achieving complete response had baseline diversity similar to newly diagnosed patients, whereas partial responders and progressors had significantly lower diversity.

The TCR was taken from a human donor with classical Hodgkin lymphoma. This sequence uses TRBV2 and TRBJ2-7; 9 bases in between match TRBD1. The specimen comprised peripheral blood mononuclear cells (PBMCs), sampled before the fourth cycle of nivolumab. The DNA sequence is TGTGCCAGCAAACAGGGGGCGATTTACGAGCAGTACTTC. Its translation is CASKQGAIYEQYF.